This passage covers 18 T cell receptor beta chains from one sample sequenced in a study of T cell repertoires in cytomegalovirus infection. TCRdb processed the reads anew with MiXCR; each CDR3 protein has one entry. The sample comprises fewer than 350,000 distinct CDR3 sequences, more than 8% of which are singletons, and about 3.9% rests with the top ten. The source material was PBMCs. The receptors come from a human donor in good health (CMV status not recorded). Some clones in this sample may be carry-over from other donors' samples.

The CDR3 sequence: CASSPTSGNIGELFF. The CDR3 bases are TGTGCCAGCAGTCCGACTAGCGGGAATATCGGGGAGCTGTTTTTT. The V and J genes are TRBV12-3 or TRBV12-4 and TRBJ2-2; 11 bases are shared with TRBD2. V was clipped by 5 bases and J by 7 bases; unmatched bases: 6. This CDR3 comprises 15 residues.

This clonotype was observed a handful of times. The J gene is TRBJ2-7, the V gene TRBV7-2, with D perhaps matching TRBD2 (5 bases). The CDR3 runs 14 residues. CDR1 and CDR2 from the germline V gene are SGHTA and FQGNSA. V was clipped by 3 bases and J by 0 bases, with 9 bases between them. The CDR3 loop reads CASSFNGDSYEQYF. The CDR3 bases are TGTGCCAGCAGCTTCAACGGGGACTCCTACGAGCAGTACTTC.

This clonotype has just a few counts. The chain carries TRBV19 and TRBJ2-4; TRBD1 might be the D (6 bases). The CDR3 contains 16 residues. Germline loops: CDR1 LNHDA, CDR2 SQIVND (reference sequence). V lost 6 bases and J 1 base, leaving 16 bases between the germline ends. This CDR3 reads CASRGTGRGAKNIQYF. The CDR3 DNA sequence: TGTGCCAGTAGGGGCACAGGGCGAGGGGCCAAAAACATTCAGTACTTC.

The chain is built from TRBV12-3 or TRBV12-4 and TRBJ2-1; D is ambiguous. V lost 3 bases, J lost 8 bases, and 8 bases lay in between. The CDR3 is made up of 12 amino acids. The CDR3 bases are TGTGCCAGCAGTTTGGCCCCCCATGAGCAGTTCTTC. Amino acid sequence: CASSLAPHEQFF.

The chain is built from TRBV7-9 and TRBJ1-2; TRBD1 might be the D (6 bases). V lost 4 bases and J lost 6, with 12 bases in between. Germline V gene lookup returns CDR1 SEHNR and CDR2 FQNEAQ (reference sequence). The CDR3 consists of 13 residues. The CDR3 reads CASSSRGGDGYTF. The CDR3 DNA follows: TGTGCCAGCAGCTCCCGAGGGGGGGATGGCTACACCTTC.

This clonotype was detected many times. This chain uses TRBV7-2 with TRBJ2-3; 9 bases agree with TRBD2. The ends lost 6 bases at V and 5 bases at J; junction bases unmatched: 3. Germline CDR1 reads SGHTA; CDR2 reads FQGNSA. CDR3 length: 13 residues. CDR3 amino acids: CASRSGRLDTQYF. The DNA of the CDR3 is TGTGCCAGCAGGAGCGGGAGGCTAGATACGCAGTATTTT.

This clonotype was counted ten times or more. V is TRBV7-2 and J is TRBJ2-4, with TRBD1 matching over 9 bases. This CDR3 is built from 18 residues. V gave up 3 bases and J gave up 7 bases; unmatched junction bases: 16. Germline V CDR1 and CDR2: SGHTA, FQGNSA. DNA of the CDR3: TGTGCCAGCAGCTTGAGTTACCCTGACAGGGGGTTATTGAACATTCAGTACTTC. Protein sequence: CASSLSYPDRGLLNIQYF.

The CDR3 region is CASSQDGRQGNEQYF. The DNA of the CDR3 is TGCGCCAGCAGCCAAGACGGGAGACAGGGAAACGAGCAGTACTTC. The chain has TRBV4-3 and TRBJ2-7, with D possibly matching TRBD1 (7 bases). With 0 bases removed from V and 5 bases from J, the gap between germline ends came to 14 bases. Germline V CDR1 and CDR2: LGHNA, YSLEER. This CDR3 has 15 residues.

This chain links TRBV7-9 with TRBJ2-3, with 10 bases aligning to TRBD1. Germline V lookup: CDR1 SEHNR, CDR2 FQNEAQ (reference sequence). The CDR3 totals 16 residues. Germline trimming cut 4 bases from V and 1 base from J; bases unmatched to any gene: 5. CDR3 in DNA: TGTGCCAGCAGCTCTCCCGGGACAGGGGGCACAGATACGCAGTATTTT. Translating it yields CASSSPGTGGTDTQYF.

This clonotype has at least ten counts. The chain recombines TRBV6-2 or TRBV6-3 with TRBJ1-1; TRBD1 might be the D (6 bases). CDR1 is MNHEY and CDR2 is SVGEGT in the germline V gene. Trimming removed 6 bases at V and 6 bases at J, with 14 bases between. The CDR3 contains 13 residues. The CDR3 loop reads CASSPQGSAEAFF. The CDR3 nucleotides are TGTGCCAGCAGCCCACAGGGATCGGCTGAAGCTTTCTTT.

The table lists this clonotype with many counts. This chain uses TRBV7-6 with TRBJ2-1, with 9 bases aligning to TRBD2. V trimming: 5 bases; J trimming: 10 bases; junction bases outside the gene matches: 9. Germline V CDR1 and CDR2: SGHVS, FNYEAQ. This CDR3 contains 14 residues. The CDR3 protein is CASSEASGVREQFF. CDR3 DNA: TGTGCCAGCAGCGAGGCTAGCGGGGTTCGAGAGCAGTTCTTC.

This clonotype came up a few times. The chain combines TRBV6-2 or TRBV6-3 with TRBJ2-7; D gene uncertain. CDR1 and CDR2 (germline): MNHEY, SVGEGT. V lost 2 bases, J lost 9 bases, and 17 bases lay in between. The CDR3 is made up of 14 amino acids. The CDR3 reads CASSYDGIYEWQYF. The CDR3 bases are TGTGCCAGCAGTTACGACGGCATCTACGAGTGGCAGTACTTC.

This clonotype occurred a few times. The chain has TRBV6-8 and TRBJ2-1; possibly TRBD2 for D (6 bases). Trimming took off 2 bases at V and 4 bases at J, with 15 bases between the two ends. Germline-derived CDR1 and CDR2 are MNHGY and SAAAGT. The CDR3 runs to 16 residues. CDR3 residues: CASSYQTRSTYNEQFF. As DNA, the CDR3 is TGTGCCAGCAGTTACCAGACTAGGAGCACTTACAATGAGCAGTTCTTC.

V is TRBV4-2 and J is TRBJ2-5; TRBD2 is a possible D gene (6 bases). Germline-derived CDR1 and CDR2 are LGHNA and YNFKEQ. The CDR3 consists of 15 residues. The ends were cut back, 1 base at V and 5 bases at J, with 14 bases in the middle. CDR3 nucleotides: TGTGCCAGCAGCCAAGCGGGAGAGCGAGGGGAGACCCAGTACTTC. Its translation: CASSQAGERGETQYF.

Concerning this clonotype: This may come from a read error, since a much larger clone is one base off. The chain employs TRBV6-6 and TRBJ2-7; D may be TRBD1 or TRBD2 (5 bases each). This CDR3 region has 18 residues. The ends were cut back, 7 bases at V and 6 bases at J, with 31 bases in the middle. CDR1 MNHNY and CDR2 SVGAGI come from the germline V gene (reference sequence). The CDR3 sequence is CASTRYLKGSGQGGEQYF. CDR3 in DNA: TGTGCCAGCACACGATATCTTAAGGGGAGTGGTCAGGGCGGCGAGCAGTACTTC.

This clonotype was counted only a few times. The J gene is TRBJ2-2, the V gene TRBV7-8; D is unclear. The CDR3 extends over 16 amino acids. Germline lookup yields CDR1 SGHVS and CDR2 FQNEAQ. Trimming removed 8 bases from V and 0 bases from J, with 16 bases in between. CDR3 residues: CASLPPGRANTGELFF. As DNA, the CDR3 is TGTGCCAGCCTCCCCCCGGGTCGAGCGAACACCGGGGAGCTGTTTTTT.

The CDR3 coding sequence is TGTGCCAGCAGCGCGGGAGGAGGGCTACACAATGAGCAGTTCTTC. Translating it yields CASSAGGGLHNEQFF. This chain connects TRBV9 to TRBJ2-1, with 7 bases that match TRBD2. The CDR3 is 15 residues long. V shed 3 bases and J 5 bases; nucleotides not matched to a gene: 8. CDR1 is SGDLS, CDR2 YYNGEE, per germline.

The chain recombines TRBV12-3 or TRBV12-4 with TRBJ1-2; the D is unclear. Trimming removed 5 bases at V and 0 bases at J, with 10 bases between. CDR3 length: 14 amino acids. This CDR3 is CASSRSLTNYGYTF. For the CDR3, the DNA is TGTGCCAGCAGTCGGAGTTTGACTAACTATGGCTACACCTTC.